This T cell receptor beta chain derives from a study of T cells after yellow fever vaccination. MiXCR was run by TCRdb on the 5' RACE reads, yielding one entry per CDR3 protein. Among a few hundred thousand distinct CDR3 sequences listed, approximately 3.8% were seen once. This clonotype has ten or more counts. Trimming took 2 bases from V and 8 from J, leaving 15 bases between them. This CDR3 has 15 amino acids. Germline V gene lookup returns CDR1 ENHRY and CDR2 SYGVKD. The TCR originated in a man between 18 and 29 years old who received the YFV17D yellow fever vaccine. The sample consisted of PBMCs, taken 15 days after the yellow fever booster vaccination. This chain links TRBV10-3 with TRBJ1-4, with a tentative D call TRBD1 (5 bases). The CDR3 loop reads CAISEKTGKGEKLFF. In DNA, the CDR3 is TGTGCCATCAGTGAGAAGACTGGGAAGGGGGAAAAACTGTTTTTT.